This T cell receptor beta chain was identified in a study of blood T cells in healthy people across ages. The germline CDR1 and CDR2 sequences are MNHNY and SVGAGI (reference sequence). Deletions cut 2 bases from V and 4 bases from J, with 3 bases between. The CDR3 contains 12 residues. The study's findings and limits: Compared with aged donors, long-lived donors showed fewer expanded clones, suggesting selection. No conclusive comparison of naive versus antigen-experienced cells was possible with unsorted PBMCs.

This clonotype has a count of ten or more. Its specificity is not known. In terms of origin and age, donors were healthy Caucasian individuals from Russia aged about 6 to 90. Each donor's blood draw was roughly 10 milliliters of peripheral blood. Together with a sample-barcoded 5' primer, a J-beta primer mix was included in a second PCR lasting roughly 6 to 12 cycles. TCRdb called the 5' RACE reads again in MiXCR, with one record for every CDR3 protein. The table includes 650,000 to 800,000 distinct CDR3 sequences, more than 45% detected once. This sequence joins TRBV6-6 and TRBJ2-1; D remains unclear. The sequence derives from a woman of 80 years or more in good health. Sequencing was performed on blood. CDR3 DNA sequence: TGTGCCAGCAGTTACGGGTACAATGAGCAGTTCTTC. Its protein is CASSYGYNEQFF.